This T cell receptor beta chain was captured by sequencing in a study of PD-1 blockade in classical Hodgkin lymphoma. All the patients suffered relapse after autologous stem cell transplantation, and brentuximab vedotin exposure differed. Best responses were complete response, partial response or progressive disease. The method was immunoSEQ multiplex PCR; TCRdb's version includes in-frame clones alone and lacks a portion of them. The sample carries about 24,000 clones, about four fifths recorded once. The germline gives CDR1 SGHRS, CDR2 YFSETQ. V was clipped by 0 bases and J by 3 bases, with 7 bases between them. The CDR3 loop spans 13 amino acids.

The genes are TRBV5-1 and TRBJ2-7; a weak D match, TRBD1 (5 bases). This clonotype was sampled from a human donor with classical Hodgkin lymphoma. Sequenced material: peripheral blood mononuclear cells (PBMCs), taken before the second cycle of nivolumab. The DNA of the CDR3 is TGCGCCAGCAGCTTGGAACAGGACTACGAGCAGTACTTC. Protein product: CASSLEQDYEQYF.